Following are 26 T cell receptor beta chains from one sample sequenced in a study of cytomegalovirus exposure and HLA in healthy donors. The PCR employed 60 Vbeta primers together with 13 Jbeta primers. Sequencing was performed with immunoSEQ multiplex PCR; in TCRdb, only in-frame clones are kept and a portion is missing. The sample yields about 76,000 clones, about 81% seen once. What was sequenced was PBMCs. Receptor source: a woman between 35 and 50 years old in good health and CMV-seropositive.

The CDR3 here is CASHLREGLNYGYTF. In DNA, the CDR3 is TGTGCCAGTCATTTAAGGGAGGGACTCAACTATGGCTACACCTTC. V usage is TRBV19 and J usage is TRBJ1-2; tentative D call: TRBD1 (5 bases). V was clipped by 8 bases and J by 2 bases, with 18 bases between them. The germline CDR1 and CDR2 sequences are LNHDA and SQIVND (reference sequence). The CDR3 contains 15 residues.

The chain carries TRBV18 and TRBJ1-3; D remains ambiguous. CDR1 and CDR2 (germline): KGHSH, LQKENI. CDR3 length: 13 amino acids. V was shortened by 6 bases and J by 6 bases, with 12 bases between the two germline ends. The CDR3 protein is CASSMPNKNTIYF. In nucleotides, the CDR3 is TGTGCCAGCTCCATGCCTAATAAAAACACCATATATTTT.

The CDR3 nucleotides read TGTGCCAGCAGACCAGGAAAGGGCTACACCTTC. This sequence encodes CASRPGKGYTF. This chain joins TRBV28 and TRBJ1-2; D unclear. Deletions cut 6 bases from V and 8 bases from J, with 10 bases between. The V gene's germline CDR1 is MDHEN and CDR2 SYDVKM. This CDR3 is 11 amino acids long.

Here the CDR3 reads CASSDPGTQGFYNSPLHF. CDR3 sequence (DNA): TGTGCCAGCAGTGACCCTGGGACTCAGGGATTTTATAATTCACCCCTCCACTTT. V and J are TRBV2 and TRBJ1-6; a possible D gene is TRBD1 (5 bases). CDR3 size: 18 residues. V was cut by 3 bases and J by 4 bases, with 19 bases left in between. The germline CDR1 and CDR2 sequences are SNHLY and FYNNEI.

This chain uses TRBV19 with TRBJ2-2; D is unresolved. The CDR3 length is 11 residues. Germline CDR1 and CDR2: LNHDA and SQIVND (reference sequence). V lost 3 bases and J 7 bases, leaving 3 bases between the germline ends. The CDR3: CASSINGELFF. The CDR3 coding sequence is TGTGCCAGTAGTATCAACGGGGAGCTGTTTTTT. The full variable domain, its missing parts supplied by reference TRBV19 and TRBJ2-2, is DGGITQSPKYLFRKEGQNVTLSCEQNLNHDAMYWYRQDPGQGLRLIYYSQIVNDFQKGDIAEGYSVSREKKESFPLTVTSAQKNPTAFYLCASSINGELFFGEGSRLTVL.

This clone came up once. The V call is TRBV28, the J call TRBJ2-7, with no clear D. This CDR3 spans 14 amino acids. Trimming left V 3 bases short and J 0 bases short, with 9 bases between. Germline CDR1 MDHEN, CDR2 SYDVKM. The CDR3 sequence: CASSFAESSYEQYF. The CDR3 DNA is TGTGCCAGCAGTTTTGCGGAAAGCTCCTACGAGCAGTACTTC.

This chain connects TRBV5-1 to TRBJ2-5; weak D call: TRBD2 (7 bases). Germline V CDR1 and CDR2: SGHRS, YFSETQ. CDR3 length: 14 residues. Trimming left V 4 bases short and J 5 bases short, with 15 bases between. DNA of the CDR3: TGCGCCAGCAGCGGGAGGGACACCAGGGAGACCCAGTACTTC. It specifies CASSGRDTRETQYF.

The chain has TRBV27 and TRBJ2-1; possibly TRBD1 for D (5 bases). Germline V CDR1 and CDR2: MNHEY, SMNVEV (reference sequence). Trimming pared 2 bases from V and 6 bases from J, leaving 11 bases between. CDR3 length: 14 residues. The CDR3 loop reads CASSLVTDPNEQFF. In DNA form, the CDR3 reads TGTGCCAGCAGTTTAGTGACAGACCCCAATGAGCAGTTCTTC.

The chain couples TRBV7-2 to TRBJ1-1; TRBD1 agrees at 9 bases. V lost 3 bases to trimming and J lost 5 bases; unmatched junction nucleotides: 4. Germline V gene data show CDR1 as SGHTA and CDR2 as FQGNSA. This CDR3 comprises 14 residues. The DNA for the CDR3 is TGTGCCAGCAGCTTCCGACAGGGGGGAACTGAAGCTTTCTTT. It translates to CASSFRQGGTEAFF.

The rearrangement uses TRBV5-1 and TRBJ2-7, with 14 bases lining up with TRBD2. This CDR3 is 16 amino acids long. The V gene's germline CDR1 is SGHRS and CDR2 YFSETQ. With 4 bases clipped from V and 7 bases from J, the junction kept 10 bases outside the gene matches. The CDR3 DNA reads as TGCGCCAGCAGCCCCGAGACTAGCGGGGGGGTAAGGGAGCAGTACTTC. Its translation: CASSPETSGGVREQYF.

The CDR3 loop is CASSLGGGRRTEAFF. The CDR3 DNA is TGTGCCAGCAGCTTAGGGGGGGGTCGGCGCACTGAAGCTTTCTTT. The J gene is TRBJ1-1, the V gene TRBV7-2, with D possibly matching TRBD1 (5 bases). From germline, CDR1 is SGHTA and CDR2 FQGNSA. The CDR3 is made up of 15 amino acids. V lost 1 base to trimming and J lost 4 bases, with 13 bases between them.

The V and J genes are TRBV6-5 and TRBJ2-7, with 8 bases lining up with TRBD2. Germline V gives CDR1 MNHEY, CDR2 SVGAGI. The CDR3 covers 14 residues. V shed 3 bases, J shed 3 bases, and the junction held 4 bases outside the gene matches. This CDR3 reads CASSYAGGDYEQYF. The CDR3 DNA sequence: TGTGCCAGCAGTTATGCGGGGGGCGACTACGAGCAGTACTTC.

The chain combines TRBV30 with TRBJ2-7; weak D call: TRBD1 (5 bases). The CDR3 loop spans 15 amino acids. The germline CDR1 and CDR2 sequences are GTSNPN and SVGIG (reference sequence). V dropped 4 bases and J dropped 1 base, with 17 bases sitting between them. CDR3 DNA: TGTGCCTGGACCAAAGGGGCTACTCTATCCTACGAGCAGTACTTC. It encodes CAWTKGATLSYEQYF.

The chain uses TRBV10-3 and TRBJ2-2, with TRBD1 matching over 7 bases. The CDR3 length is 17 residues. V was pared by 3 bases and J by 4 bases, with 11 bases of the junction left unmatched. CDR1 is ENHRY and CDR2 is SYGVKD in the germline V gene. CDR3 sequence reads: CAISDATGQRSTGELFF. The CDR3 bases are TGTGCCATCAGTGACGCGACAGGGCAACGAAGCACCGGGGAGCTGTTTTTT.

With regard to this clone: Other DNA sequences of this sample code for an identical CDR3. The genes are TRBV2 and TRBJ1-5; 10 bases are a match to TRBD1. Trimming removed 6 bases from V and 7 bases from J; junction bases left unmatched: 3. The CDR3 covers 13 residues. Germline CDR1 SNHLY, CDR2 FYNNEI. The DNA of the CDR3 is TGTGCCAGCAGGGGACAGGGGAGCCAGCCCCAGCATTTT. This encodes CASRGQGSQPQHF.

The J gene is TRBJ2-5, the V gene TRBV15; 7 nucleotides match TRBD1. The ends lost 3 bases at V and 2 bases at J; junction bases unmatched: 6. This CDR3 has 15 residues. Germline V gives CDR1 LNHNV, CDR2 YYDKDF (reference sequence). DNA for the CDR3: TGTGCCACCAGCAGCCCCGGGACAGCTCAAGAGACCCAGTACTTC. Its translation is CATSSPGTAQETQYF.

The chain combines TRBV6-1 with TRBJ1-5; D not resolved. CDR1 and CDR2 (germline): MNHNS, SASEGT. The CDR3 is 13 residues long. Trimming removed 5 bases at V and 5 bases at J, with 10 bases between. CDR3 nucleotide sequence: TGTGCCAGCAGTTATTTTCGGGATCAGCCCCAGCATTTT. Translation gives CASSYFRDQPQHF.

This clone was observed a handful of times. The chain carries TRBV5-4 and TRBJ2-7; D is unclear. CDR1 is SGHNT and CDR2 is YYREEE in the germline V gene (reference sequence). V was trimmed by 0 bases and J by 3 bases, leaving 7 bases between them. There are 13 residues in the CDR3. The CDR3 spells CASSLATSYEQYF. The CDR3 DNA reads TGTGCCAGCAGCTTGGCCACAAGCTACGAGCAGTACTTC.

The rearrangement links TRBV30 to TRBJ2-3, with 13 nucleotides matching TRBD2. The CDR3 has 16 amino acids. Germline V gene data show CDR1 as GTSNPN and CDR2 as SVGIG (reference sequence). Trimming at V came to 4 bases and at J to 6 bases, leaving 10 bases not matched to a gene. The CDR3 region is CAWIMTSGGPGDTQYF. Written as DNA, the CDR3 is TGTGCCTGGATTATGACTAGCGGGGGGCCGGGGGATACGCAGTATTTT.

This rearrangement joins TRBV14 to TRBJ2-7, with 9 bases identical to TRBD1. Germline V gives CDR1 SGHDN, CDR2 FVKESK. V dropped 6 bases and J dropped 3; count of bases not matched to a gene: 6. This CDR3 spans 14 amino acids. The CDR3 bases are TGTGCCAGCAGTAAACAGGGGGCCATCTACGAGCAGTACTTC. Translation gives CASSKQGAIYEQYF.

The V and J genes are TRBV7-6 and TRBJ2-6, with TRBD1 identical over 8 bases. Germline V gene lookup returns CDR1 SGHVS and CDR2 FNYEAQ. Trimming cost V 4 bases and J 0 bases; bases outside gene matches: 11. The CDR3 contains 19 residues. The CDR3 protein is CASSSPRGTGLSGANVLTF. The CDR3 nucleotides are TGTGCCAGCAGCTCTCCAAGAGGGACAGGCCTCTCTGGGGCCAACGTCCTGACTTTC.

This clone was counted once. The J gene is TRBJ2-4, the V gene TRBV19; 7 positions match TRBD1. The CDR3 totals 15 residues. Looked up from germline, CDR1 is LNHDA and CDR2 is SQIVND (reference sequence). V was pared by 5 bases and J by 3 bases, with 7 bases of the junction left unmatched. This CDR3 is CASSVTGIIKNIQYF. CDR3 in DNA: TGTGCCAGTAGTGTGACAGGGATAATCAAAAACATTCAGTACTTC.

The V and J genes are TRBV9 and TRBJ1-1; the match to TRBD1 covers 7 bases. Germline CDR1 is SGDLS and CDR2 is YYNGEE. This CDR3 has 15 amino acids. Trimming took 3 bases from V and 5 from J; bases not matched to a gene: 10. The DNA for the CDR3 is TGTGCCAGCAGCGCCAAGGACAGGCGGGGTACTGAAGCTTTCTTT. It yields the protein CASSAKDRRGTEAFF.

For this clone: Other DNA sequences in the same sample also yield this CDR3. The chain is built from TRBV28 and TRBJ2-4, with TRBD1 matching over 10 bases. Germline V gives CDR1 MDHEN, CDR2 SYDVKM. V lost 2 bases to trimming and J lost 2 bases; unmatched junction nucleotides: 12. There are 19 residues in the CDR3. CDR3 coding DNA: TGTGCCAGCAGTTTAATTCTTTCCGGGACAGGGGTAACCAAAAACATTCAGTACTTC. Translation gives CASSLILSGTGVTKNIQYF.

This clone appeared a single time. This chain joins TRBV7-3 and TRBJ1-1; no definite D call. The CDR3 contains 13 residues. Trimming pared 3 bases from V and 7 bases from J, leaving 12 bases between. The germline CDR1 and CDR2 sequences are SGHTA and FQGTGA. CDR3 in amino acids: CASSFTAADEAFF. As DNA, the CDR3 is TGTGCCAGCAGCTTTACGGCCGCGGATGAAGCTTTCTTT.

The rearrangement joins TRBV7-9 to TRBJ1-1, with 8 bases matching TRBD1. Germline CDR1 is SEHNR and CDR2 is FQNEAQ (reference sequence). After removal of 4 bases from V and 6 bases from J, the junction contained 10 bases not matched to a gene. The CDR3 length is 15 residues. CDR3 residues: CASSSQGAGRSEAFF. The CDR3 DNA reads TGTGCCAGCAGCTCGCAGGGGGCGGGGAGATCTGAAGCTTTCTTT.